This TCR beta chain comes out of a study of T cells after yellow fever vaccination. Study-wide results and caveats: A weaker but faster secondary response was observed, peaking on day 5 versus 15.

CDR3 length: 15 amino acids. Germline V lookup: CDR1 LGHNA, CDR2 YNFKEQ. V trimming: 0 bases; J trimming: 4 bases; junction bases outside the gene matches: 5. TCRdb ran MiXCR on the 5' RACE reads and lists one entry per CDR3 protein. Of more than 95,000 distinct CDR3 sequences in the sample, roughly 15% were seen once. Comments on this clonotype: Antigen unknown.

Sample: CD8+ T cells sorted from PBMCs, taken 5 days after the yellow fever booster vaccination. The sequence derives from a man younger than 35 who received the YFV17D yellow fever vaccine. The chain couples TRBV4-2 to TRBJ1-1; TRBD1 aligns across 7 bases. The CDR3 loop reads CASSQETGAGTEAFF. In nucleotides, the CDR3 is TGTGCCAGCAGCCAAGAAACAGGGGCGGGCACTGAAGCTTTCTTT.